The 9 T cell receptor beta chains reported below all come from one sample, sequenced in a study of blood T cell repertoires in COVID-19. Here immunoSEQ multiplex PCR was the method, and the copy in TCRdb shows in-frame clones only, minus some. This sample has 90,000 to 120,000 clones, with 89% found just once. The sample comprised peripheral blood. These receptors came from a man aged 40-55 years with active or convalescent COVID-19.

CDR3 residues: CASGEPEQYF. In nucleotides, the CDR3 is TGTGCCAGCGGAGAGCCCGAGCAGTACTTC. The chain joins TRBV9 to TRBJ2-7; no clear D. Trimming pared 7 bases from V and 6 bases from J, leaving 8 bases between. The CDR3 is 10 residues long. Germline V lookup: CDR1 SGDLS, CDR2 YYNGEE.

The CDR3 spells CAISTGNTEAFF. In DNA form, the CDR3 reads TGTGCCATCAGTACAGGGAACACTGAAGCTTTCTTT. The rearrangement links TRBV10-3 to TRBJ1-1, with D perhaps matching TRBD1 (5 bases). CDR1 and CDR2 (germline): ENHRY, SYGVKD. Trimming left V 5 bases short and J 1 base short, with 5 bases between. CDR3 length: 12 amino acids.

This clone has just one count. The chain's CDR3 is CAWSAGQVSYNEQFF. The CDR3 DNA reads TGTGCCTGGAGTGCCGGACAGGTCTCCTACAATGAGCAGTTCTTC. The chain links TRBV30 to TRBJ2-1, with 7 bases lining up with TRBD1. Germline CDR1 is GTSNPN and CDR2 is SVGIG (reference sequence). V was pared by 1 base and J by 0 bases, with 3 bases of the junction left unmatched. This CDR3 has 15 amino acids.

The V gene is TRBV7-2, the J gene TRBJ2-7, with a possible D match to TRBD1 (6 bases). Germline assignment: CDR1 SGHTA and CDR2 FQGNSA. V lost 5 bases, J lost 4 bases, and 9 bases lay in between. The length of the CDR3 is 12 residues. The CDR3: CASSPDRYEQYF. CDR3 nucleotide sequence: TGTGCCAGCAGCCCAGACAGGTACGAGCAGTACTTC. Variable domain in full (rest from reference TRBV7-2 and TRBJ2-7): GAGVSQSPSNKVTEKGKDVELRCDPISGHTALYWYRQSLGQGLEFLIYFQGNSAPDKSGLPSDRFSAERTGGSVSTLTIQRTQQEDSAVYLCASSPDRYEQYFGPGTRLTVT.

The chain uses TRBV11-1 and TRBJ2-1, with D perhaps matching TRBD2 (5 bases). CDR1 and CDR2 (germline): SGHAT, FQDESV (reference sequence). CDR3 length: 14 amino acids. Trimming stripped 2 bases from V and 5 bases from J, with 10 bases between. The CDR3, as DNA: TGTGCCAGCAGCTTACGCCTAGCAAACAATGAGCAGTTCTTC. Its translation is CASSLRLANNEQFF.

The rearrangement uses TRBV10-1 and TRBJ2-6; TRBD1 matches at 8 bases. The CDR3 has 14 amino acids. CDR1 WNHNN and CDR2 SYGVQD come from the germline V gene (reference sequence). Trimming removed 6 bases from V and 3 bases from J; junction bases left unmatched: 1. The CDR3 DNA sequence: TGCGCCAGCAGCAGGGGGCTTGGGGCCAACGTCCTGACTTTC. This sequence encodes CASSRGLGANVLTF.

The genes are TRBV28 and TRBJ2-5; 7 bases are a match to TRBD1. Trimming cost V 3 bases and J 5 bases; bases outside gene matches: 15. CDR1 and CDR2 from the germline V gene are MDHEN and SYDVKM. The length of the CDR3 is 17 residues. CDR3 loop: CASSFPRTGRGAETQYF. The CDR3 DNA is TGTGCCAGCAGTTTCCCCCGGACAGGACGTGGCGCTGAGACCCAGTACTTC.

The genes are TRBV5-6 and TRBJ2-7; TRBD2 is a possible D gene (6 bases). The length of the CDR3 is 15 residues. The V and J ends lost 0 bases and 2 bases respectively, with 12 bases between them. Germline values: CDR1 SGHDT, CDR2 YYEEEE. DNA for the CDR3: TGTGCCAGCAGCTTGGGGGCGGGAACCACCTACGAGCAGTACTTC. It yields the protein CASSLGAGTTYEQYF.

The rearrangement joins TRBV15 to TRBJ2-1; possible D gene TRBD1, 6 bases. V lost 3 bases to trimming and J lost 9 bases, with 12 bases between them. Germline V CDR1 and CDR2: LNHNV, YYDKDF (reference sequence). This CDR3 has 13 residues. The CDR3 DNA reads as TGTGCCACCAGCAGGATGGGGGCGGGTGAGCAGTTCTTC. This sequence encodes CATSRMGAGEQFF. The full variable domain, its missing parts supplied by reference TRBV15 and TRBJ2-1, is DAMVIQNPRYQVTQFGKPVTLSCSQTLNHNVMYWYQQKSSQAPKLLFHYYDKDFNNEADTPDNFQSRRPNTSFCFLDIRSPGLGDTAMYLCATSRMGAGEQFFGPGTRLTVL.